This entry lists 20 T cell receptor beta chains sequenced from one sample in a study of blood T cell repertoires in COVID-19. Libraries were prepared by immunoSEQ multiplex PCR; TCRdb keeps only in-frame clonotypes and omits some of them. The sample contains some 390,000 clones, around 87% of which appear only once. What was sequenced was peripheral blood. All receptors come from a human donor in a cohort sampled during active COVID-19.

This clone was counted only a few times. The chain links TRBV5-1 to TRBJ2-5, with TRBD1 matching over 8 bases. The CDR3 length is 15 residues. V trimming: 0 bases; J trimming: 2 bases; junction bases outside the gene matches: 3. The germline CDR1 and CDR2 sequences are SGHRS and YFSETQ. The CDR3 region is CASSLAGGDQETQYF. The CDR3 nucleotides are TGCGCCAGCAGCTTGGCAGGGGGCGATCAAGAGACCCAGTACTTC.

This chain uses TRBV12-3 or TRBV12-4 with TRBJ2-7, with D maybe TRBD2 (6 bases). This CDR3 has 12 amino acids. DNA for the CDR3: TGTGCTACTAGTAGGGGAGGAGGAGAGCAGTACTTC. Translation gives CATSRGGGEQYF.

The CDR3 DNA follows: TGTGCCAGCAGACCGGGACAGTCTGGAAACACCATATATTTT. Amino acid sequence: CASRPGQSGNTIYF. The J gene is TRBJ1-3, the V gene TRBV28; 7 nucleotides align to TRBD1. The CDR3 contains 14 residues. Germline V gene data show CDR1 as MDHEN and CDR2 as SYDVKM. J was trimmed by 1 base and V by 6 bases; bases with no gene match: 3.

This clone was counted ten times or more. CDR3 amino acids: CASSYSIGTSGSGEQYF. CDR3 DNA: TGTGCCAGCAGTTATAGTATTGGGACTAGCGGCTCCGGGGAGCAGTACTTC. The chain links TRBV27 to TRBJ2-7; TRBD2 aligns across 11 bases. Germline CDR1 is MNHEY and CDR2 is SMNVEV (reference sequence). With V trimmed by 4 bases and J by 7 bases, 15 bases remained unmatched. CDR3 length equals 17 residues.

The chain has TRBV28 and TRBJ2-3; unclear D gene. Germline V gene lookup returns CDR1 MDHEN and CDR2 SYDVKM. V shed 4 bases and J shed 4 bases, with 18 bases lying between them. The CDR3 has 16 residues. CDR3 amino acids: CASSSNFPSGADTQYF. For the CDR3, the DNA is TGTGCCAGCAGTTCCAATTTCCCGTCTGGAGCAGATACGCAGTATTTT.

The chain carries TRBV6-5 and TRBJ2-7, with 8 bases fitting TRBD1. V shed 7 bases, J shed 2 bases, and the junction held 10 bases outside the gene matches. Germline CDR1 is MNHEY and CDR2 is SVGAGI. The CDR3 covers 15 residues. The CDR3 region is CASTARTGTTYEQYF. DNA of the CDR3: TGTGCCAGCACCGCCCGGACAGGGACGACCTACGAGCAGTACTTC.

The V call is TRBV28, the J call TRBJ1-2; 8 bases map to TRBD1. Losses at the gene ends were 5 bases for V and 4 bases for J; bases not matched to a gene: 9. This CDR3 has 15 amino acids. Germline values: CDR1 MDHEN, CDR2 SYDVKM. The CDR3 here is CASSQELDRAYGYTF. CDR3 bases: TGTGCCAGCAGTCAAGAACTGGACAGGGCCTATGGCTACACCTTC.

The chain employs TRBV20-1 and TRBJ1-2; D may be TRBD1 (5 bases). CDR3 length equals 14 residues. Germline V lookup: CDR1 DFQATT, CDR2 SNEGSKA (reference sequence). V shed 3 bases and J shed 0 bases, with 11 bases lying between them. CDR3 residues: CSASPSGTNYGYTF. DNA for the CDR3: TGCAGTGCTAGTCCGTCAGGGACTAACTATGGCTACACCTTC.

DNA for the CDR3: TGTGCCAGCAGCTCAGGACAGGGCAATGAGCAGTTCTTC. This codes for CASSSGQGNEQFF. The chain links TRBV11-3 to TRBJ2-1, with TRBD1 matching over 8 bases. Germline values: CDR1 SGHNT, CDR2 YENEEA. The CDR3 consists of 13 residues. Trimming cost V 4 bases and J 6 bases; bases outside gene matches: 2. Using reference TRBV11-3 and TRBJ2-1 for the parts outside the CDR3, the full variable domain is EAGVVQSPRYKIIEKKQPVAFWCNPISGHNTLYWYLQNLGQGPELLIRYENEEAVDDSQLPKDRFSAERLKGVDSTLKIQPAELGDSAVYLCASSSGQGNEQFFGPGTRLTVL.

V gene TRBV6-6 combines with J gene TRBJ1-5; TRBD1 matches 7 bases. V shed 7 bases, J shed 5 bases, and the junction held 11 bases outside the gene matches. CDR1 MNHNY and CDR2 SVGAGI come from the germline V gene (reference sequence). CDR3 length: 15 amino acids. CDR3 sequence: CASTTGVIGYQPQHF. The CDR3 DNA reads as TGTGCCAGCACTACAGGGGTAATAGGGTATCAGCCCCAGCATTTT.

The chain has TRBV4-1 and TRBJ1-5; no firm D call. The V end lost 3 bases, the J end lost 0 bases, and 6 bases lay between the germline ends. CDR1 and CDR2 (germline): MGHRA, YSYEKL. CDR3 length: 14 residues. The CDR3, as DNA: TGCGCCAGCAGCCACGCAGGTAGCAATCAGCCCCAGCATTTT. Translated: CASSHAGSNQPQHF.

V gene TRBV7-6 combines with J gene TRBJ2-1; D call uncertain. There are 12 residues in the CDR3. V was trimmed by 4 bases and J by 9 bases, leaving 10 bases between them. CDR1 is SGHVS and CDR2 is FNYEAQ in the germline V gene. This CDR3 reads CASSWPDGEQFF. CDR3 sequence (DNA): TGTGCCAGCAGCTGGCCTGATGGTGAGCAGTTCTTC.

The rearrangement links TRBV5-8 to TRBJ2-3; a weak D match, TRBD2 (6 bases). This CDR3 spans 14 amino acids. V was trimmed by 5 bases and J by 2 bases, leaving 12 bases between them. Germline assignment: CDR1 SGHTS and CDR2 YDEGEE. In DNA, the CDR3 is TGTGCCAGCAGGGAGCGGGTTCACACAGATACGCAGTATTTT. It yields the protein CASRERVHTDTQYF.

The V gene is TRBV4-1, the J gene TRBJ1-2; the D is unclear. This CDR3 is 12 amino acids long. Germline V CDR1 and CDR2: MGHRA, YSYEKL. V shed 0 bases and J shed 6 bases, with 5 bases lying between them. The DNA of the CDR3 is TGCGCCAGCAGCCAAGACTCGGATGGCTACACCTTC. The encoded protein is CASSQDSDGYTF.

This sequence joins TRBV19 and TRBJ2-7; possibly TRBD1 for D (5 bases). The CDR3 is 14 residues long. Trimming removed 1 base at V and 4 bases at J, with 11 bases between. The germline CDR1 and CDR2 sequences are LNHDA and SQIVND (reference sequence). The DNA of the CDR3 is TGTGCCAGTAGTATAGCAAGGACATCGTACGAGCAGTACTTC. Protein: CASSIARTSYEQYF.

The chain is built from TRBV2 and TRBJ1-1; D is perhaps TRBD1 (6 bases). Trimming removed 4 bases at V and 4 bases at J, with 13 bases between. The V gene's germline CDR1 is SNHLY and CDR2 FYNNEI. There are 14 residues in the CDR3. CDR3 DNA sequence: TGTGCCAGCAGTGGGATTCAGGGGAGCACTGAAGCTTTCTTT. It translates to CASSGIQGSTEAFF.

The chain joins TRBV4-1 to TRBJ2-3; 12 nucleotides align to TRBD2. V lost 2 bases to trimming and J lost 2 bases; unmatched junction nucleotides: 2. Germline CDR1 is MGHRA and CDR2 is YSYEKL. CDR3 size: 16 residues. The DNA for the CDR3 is TGCGCCAGCAGCCAATCTAGCGGGGGGGACACAGATACGCAGTATTTT. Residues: CASSQSSGGDTDTQYF.

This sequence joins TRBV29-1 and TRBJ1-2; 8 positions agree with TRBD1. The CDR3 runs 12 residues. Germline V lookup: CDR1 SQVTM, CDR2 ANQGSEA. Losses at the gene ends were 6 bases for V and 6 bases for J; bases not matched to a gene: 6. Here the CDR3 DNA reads TGCAGCGTCGCAGGGGGCGAGGATGGCTACACCTTC. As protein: CSVAGGEDGYTF.

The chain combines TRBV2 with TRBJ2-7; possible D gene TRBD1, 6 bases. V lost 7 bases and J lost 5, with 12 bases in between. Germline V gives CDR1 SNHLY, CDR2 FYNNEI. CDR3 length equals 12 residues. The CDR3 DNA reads TGTGCCAGCACTGTACAGGGAGACGAGCAGTACTTC. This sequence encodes CASTVQGDEQYF.

In nucleotides, the CDR3 is TGTGCCAGCAGCAAACTAGCGGGGTACAATGAGCAGTTCTTC. Amino acids: CASSKLAGYNEQFF. V usage is TRBV5-4 and J usage is TRBJ2-1; 10 bases are a match to TRBD2. The CDR3 extends over 14 amino acids. Trimming removed 4 bases from V and 4 bases from J; junction bases left unmatched: 2. Germline lookup yields CDR1 SGHNT and CDR2 YYREEE (reference sequence).